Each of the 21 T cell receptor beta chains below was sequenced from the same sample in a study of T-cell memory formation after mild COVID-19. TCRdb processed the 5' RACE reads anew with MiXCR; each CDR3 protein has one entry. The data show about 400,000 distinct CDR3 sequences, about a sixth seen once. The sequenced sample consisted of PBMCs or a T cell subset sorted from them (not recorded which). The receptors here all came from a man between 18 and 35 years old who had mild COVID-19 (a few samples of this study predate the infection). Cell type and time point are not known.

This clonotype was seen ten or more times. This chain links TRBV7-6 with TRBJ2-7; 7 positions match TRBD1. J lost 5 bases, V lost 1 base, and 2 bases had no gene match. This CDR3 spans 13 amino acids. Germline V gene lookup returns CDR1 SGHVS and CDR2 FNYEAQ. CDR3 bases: TGTGCCAGCAGCTTAGGGCAGGGGGACGAGCAGTACGTC. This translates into CASSLGQGDEQYV.

The CDR3 coding sequence is TGTGCCAGCAGCCCGGTGCGGGAAAATGAGCAGTTCTTC. Amino acid sequence: CASSPVRENEQFF. The gene calls are TRBV7-2 and TRBJ2-1; possibly TRBD2 for D (6 bases). Per the germline V gene, CDR1 is SGHTA and CDR2 is FQGNSA. The CDR3 extends over 13 amino acids. V lost 5 bases, J lost 7 bases, and 12 bases lay in between. Full variable domain (missing parts from reference TRBV7-2 and TRBJ2-1): GAGVSQSPSNKVTEKGKDVELRCDPISGHTALYWYRQSLGQGLEFLIYFQGNSAPDKSGLPSDRFSAERTGGSVSTLTIQRTQQEDSAVYLCASSPVRENEQFFGPGTRLTVL.

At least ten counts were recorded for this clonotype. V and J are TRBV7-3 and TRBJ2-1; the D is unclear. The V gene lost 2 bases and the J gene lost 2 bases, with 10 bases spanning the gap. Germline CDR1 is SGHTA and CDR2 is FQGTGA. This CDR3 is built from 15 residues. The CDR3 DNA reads TGTGCCAGCAGCTTATTAGGAGTAACCTACAATGAGCAGTTCTTC. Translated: CASSLLGVTYNEQFF.

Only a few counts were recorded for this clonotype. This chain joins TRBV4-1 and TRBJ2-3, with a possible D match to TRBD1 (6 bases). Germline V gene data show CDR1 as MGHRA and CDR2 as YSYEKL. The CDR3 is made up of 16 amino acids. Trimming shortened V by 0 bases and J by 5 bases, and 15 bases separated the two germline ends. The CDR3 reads CASSQDQGRGLDTQYF. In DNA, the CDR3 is TGCGCCAGCAGCCAAGATCAGGGCAGGGGTTTAGATACGCAGTATTTT.

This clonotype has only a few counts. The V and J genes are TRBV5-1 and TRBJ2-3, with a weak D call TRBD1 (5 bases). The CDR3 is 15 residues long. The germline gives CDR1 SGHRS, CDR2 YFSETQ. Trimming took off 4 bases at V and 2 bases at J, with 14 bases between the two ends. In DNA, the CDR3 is TGCGCCAGCAGCAATGACAGATATAACACAGATACGCAGTATTTT. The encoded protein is CASSNDRYNTDTQYF.

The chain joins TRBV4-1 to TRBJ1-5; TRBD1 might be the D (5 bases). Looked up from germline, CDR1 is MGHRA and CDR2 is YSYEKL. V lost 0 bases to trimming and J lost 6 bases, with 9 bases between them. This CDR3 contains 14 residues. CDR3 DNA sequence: TGCGCCAGCAGCCAAGATCACGGGGGTCAGCCCCAGCATTTT. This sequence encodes CASSQDHGGQPQHF.

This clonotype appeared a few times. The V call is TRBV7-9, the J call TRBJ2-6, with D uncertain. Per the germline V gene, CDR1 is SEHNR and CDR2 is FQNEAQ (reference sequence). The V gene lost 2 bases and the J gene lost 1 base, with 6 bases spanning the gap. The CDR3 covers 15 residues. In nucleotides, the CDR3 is TGTGCCAGCAGCTTAATGCAATCTGGGGCCAACGTCCTGACTTTC. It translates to CASSLMQSGANVLTF.

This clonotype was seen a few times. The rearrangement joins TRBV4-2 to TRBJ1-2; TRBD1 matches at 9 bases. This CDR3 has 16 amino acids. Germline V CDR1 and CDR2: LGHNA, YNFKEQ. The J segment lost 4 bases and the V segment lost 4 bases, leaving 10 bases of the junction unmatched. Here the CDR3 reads CASSPPTGTGIYGYTF. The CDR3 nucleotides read TGTGCCAGCAGCCCACCCACCGGGACAGGGATCTATGGCTACACCTTC.

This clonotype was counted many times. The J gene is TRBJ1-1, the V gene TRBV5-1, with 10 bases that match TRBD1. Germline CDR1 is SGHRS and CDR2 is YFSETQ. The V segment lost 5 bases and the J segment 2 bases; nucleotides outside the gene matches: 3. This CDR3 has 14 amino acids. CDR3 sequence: CASSRDRGNTEAFF. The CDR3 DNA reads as TGCGCCAGCAGTCGGGACAGGGGAAACACTGAAGCTTTCTTT.

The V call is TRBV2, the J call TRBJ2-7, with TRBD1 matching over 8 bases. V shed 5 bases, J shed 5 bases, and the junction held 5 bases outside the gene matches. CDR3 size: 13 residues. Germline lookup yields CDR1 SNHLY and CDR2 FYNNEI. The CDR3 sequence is CASSPDRDHEQYF. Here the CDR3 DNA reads TGTGCCAGCAGTCCGGACAGGGACCACGAGCAGTACTTC.

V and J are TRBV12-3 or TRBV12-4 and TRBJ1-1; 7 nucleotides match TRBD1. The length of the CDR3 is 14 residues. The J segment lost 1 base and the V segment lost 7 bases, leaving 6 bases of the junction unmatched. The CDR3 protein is CASTLGTENTEAFF. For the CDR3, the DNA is TGTGCCAGCACCCTAGGGACAGAGAACACTGAAGCTTTCTTT.

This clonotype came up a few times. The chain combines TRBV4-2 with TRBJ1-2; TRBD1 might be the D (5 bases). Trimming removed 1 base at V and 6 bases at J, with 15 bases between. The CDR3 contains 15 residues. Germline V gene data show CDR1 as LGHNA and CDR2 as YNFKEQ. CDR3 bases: TGTGCCAGCAGCCAAGGGGAAGGGGAAGGGGATGGCTACACCTTC. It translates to CASSQGEGEGDGYTF.

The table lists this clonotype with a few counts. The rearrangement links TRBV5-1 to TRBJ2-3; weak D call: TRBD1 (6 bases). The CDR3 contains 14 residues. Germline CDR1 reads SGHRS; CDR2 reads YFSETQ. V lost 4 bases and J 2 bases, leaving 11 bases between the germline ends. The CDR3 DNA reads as TGCGCCAGCAGCGAGGGACACGACACAGATACGCAGTATTTT. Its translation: CASSEGHDTDTQYF. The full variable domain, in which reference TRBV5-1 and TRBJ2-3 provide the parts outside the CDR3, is KAGVTQTPRYLIKTRGQQVTLSCSPISGHRSVSWYQQTPGQGLQFLFEYFSETQRNKGNFPGRFSGRQFSNSRSEMNVSTLELGDSALYLCASSEGHDTDTQYFGPGTRLTVL.

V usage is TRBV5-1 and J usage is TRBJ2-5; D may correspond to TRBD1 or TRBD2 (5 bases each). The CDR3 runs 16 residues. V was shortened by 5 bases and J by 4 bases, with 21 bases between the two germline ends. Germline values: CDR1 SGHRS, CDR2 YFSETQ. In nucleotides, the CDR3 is TGCGCCAGCAGTTTTGGGGCCTCTCCGGGACGAGAGACCCAGTACTTC. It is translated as CASSFGASPGRETQYF.

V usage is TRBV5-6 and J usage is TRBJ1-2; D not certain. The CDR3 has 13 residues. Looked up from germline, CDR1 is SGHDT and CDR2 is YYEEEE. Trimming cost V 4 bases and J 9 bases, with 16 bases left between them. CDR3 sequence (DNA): TGTGCCAGCAGCCCGACAAGAGGGTATAGCTACACCTTC. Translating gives CASSPTRGYSYTF.

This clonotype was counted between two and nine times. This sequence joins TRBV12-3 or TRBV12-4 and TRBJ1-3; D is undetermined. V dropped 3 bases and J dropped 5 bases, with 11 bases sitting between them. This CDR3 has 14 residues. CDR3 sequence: CASSFWGDRNTIYF. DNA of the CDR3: TGTGCCAGCAGTTTCTGGGGTGACCGAAACACCATATATTTT.

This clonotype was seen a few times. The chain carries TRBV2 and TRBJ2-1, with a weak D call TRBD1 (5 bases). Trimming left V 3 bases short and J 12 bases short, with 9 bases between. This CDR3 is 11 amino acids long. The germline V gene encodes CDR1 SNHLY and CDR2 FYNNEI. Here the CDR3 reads CASSDPGAQFF. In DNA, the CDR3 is TGTGCCAGCAGTGACCCTGGGGCGCAGTTCTTC.

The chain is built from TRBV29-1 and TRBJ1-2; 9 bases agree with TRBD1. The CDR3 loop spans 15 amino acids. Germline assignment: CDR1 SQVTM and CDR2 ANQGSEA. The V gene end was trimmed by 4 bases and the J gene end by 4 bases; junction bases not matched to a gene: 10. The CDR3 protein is CSVAPQQGAGYGYTF. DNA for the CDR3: TGCAGCGTTGCCCCACAACAGGGGGCAGGCTATGGCTACACCTTC. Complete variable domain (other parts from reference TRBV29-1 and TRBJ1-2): SAVISQKPSRDICQRGTSLTIQCQVDSQVTMMFWYRQQPGQSLTLIATANQGSEATYESGFVIDKFPISRPNLTFSTLTVSNMSPEDSSIYLCSVAPQQGAGYGYTFGSGTRLTVV.

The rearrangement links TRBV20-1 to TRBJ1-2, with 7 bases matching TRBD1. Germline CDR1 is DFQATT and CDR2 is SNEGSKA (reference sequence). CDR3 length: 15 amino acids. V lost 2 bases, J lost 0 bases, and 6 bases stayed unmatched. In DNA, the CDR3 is TGCAGTGCTAGAAGGGACAGAGTTACTAACTATGGCTACACCTTC. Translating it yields CSARRDRVTNYGYTF.

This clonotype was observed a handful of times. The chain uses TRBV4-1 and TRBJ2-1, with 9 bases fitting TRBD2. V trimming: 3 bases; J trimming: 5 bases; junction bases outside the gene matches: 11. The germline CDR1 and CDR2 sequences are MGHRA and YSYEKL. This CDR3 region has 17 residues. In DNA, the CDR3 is TGCGCCAGCAGCCACTATAAGACTAGCGGAGAACACAATGAGCAGTTCTTC. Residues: CASSHYKTSGEHNEQFF.

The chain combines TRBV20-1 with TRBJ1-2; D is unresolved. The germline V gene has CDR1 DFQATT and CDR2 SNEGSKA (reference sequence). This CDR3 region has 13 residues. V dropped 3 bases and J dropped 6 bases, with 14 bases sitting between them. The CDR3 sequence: CSASDGRPHGYTF. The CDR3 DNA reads TGCAGTGCTAGCGACGGGAGGCCCCATGGCTACACCTTC.